The 19 T cell receptor beta chains in this list originate from one sample, sequenced in a study of cytomegalovirus exposure and HLA in healthy donors. Vbeta (60) and Jbeta (13) primers were used in the PCR. This table comes from immunoSEQ multiplex PCR, and its TCRdb copy is limited to in-frame clones, with some not included. The data show under 200,000 clones, approximately 88% seen once. Sample: PBMCs. The receptor source for this set is a woman aged 25 to 39 in good health and CMV-seronegative.

The chain uses TRBV7-2 and TRBJ2-1; D is ambiguous. CDR3 size: 13 residues. Germline values: CDR1 SGHTA, CDR2 FQGNSA. V was pared by 1 base and J by 5 bases, with 6 bases between. The CDR3 sequence is CASSLGENNEQFF. In DNA, the CDR3 is TGTGCCAGCAGCTTAGGAGAGAACAATGAGCAGTTCTTC. Full variable domain (outside the CDR3, taken from reference TRBV7-2 and TRBJ2-1): GAGVSQSPSNKVTEKGKDVELRCDPISGHTALYWYRQSLGQGLEFLIYFQGNSAPDKSGLPSDRFSAERTGGSVSTLTIQRTQQEDSAVYLCASSLGENNEQFFGPGTRLTVL.

The chain has TRBV6-6 and TRBJ2-7; tentatively, D is TRBD1 (5 bases). The CDR3 length is 15 residues. Germline-derived CDR1 and CDR2 are MNHNY and SVGAGI (reference sequence). V lost 0 bases and J 4 bases, leaving 13 bases between the germline ends. CDR3: CASSYSTGYRYEQYF. The CDR3 bases are TGTGCCAGCAGTTACTCAACAGGTTATCGGTACGAGCAGTACTTC.

This clone appeared a few times. This chain links TRBV29-1 with TRBJ1-1; 9 bases agree with TRBD1. This CDR3 region has 12 residues. The germline V gene has CDR1 SQVTM and CDR2 ANQGSEA. Unmatched junction bases numbered 2, after V lost 7 bases and J lost 2 bases. Written as DNA, the CDR3 is TGCAGCGGGGGACAGGGAAACACTGAAGCTTTCTTT. It codes for CSGGQGNTEAFF.

V usage is TRBV28 and J usage is TRBJ1-2, with D hard to call. Germline assignment: CDR1 MDHEN and CDR2 SYDVKM. The V gene lost 3 bases and the J gene lost 7 bases, with 21 bases spanning the gap. This CDR3 spans 16 amino acids. Here the CDR3 DNA reads TGTGCCAGCAGTTTGGTGGTGCCGGAACACAGCGGTGGCTACACCTTC. Translated, it gives CASSLVVPEHSGGYTF.

The chain carries TRBV9 and TRBJ1-1, with D hard to call. The CDR3 spans 14 residues. The germline V gene has CDR1 SGDLS and CDR2 YYNGEE. Trimming shortened V by 4 bases and J by 1 base, and 11 bases separated the two germline ends. The CDR3 is CASSSSTRNTEAFF. CDR3 coding DNA: TGTGCCAGCAGCAGTTCAACAAGGAACACTGAAGCTTTCTTT.

A single count supports this clone. The chain couples TRBV5-1 to TRBJ2-5, with 9 nucleotides matching TRBD1. Gene TRBJ2-7 matches the end of the DNA better, so the J call may be wrong. Germline lookup yields CDR1 SGHRS and CDR2 YFSETQ. The CDR3 sequence is 14 residues long. In nucleotides, the CDR3 is TGCGCCAGCAGGTTGACAGGGGGAAACTACGAGCAGTACTTC. It specifies CASRLTGGNYEQYF.

As concerns this clone: Because it lacks the conserved phenylalanine or tryptophan at the end, this CDR3 is likely a read error. The chain joins TRBV6-5 to TRBJ1-1, with D hard to call. Trimming pared 5 bases from V and 2 bases from J, leaving 15 bases between. The V gene's germline CDR1 is MNHEY and CDR2 SVGAGI. The CDR3 covers 15 residues. Here the CDR3 reads CASSPEGVTNTEAFL. CDR3 bases: TGTGCCAGCAGTCCCGAGGGAGTAACCAACACTGAAGCTTTCCTT.

The chain has TRBV5-5 and TRBJ2-1; TRBD1 might be the D (6 bases). Germline V gene sequence: CDR1 SGHKS, CDR2 YYEKEE (reference sequence). CDR3 length: 15 residues. The V and J ends lost 0 bases and 2 bases respectively, with 9 bases between them. Here the CDR3 reads CASSLADRPYNEQFF. The CDR3 DNA reads TGTGCCAGCAGCTTGGCTGACAGGCCCTACAATGAGCAGTTCTTC.

V gene TRBV28 combines with J gene TRBJ2-2, with 8 nucleotides matching TRBD1. Trimming took 2 bases from V and 1 from J; bases not matched to a gene: 6. The CDR3 has 17 amino acids. Germline-derived CDR1 and CDR2 are MDHEN and SYDVKM. The CDR3 is CASSLDPGQENTGELFF. CDR3 nucleotide sequence: TGTGCCAGCAGTTTAGATCCGGGACAGGAGAACACCGGGGAGCTGTTTTTT.

This clone was seen just once. The chain is built from TRBV5-4 and TRBJ2-1; D is possibly TRBD2 (6 bases). The CDR3 consists of 15 residues. Trimming left V 4 bases short and J 7 bases short, with 18 bases between. Germline CDR1 reads SGHNT; CDR2 reads YYREEE (reference sequence). This CDR3 reads CASSRDSPRVNEQFF. The CDR3 DNA reads as TGTGCCAGCAGCCGGGACTCTCCGAGGGTAAATGAGCAGTTCTTC.

This clone was found once. This chain links TRBV19 with TRBJ2-3, with 8 nucleotides matching TRBD1. The CDR3 totals 15 residues. V lost 10 bases to trimming and J lost 2 bases; unmatched junction nucleotides: 11. In germline, CDR1 is LNHDA, CDR2 SQIVND (reference sequence). Here the CDR3 DNA reads TGTGCCACTACCGGACAGGGCTGGTACACAGATACGCAGTATTTT. Translating gives CATTGQGWYTDTQYF.

The V call is TRBV5-6, the J call TRBJ1-5; D perhaps matches TRBD1 (6 bases). Trimming stripped 2 bases from V and 7 bases from J, with 10 bases between. This CDR3 has 13 amino acids. The germline V gene has CDR1 SGHDT and CDR2 YYEEEE. DNA for the CDR3: TGTGCCAGCAGCTTCGGGGGGCGACAGCCCCAGCATTTT. As protein: CASSFGGRQPQHF. Drawing the rest from reference TRBV5-6 and TRBJ1-5, the complete variable domain is DAGVTQSPTHLIKTRGQQVTLRCSPKSGHDTVSWYQQALGQGPQFIFQYYEEEERQRGNFPDRFSGHQFPNYSSELNVNALLLGDSALYLCASSFGGRQPQHFGDGTRLSIL.

This rearrangement joins TRBV9 to TRBJ2-1, with a possible D match to TRBD2 (5 bases). Trimming shortened V by 2 bases and J by 0 bases, and 12 bases separated the two germline ends. CDR1 SGDLS and CDR2 YYNGEE come from the germline V gene. The CDR3 runs to 16 residues. The CDR3 region is CASSVLAARSYNEQFF. The DNA of the CDR3 is TGTGCCAGCAGCGTCCTAGCCGCCCGCTCCTACAATGAGCAGTTCTTC.

CDR3 region: CASSVRLADYNEQFF. The CDR3 coding sequence is TGTGCCAGCAGCGTCCGACTAGCGGACTACAATGAGCAGTTCTTC. V and J are TRBV9 and TRBJ2-1; 9 nucleotides match TRBD2. V was clipped by 2 bases and J by 3 bases; unmatched bases: 3. Looked up from germline, CDR1 is SGDLS and CDR2 is YYNGEE. The CDR3 spans 15 residues.

CDR3 nucleotides: TGTGCCAGCAGCGTAGTGGGGGGTGATTCACCCCTCCACTTT. Translation gives CASSVVGGDSPLHF. The genes are TRBV9 and TRBJ1-6, with D maybe TRBD1 (5 bases). From germline, CDR1 is SGDLS and CDR2 YYNGEE. V was trimmed by 0 bases and J by 8 bases, leaving 9 bases between them. The CDR3 consists of 14 residues.

V usage is TRBV7-7 and J usage is TRBJ2-3; D is ambiguous. Deletions cut 1 base from V and 5 bases from J, with 13 bases between. The V gene's germline CDR1 is SSHAT and CDR2 FNYEAQ (reference sequence). The CDR3 covers 15 residues. The CDR3 region is CASSLGPGPGDTQYF. The CDR3 coding sequence is TGTGCCAGCAGCTTAGGCCCCGGCCCGGGAGATACGCAGTATTTT.

The chain couples TRBV12-5 to TRBJ2-7; TRBD1 matches 9 bases. In germline, CDR1 is LGHNT, CDR2 FRNRAP. CDR3 length: 15 residues. Trimming at V came to 2 bases and at J to 6 bases, leaving 8 bases not matched to a gene. CDR3 DNA sequence: TGTGCTAGTGGTTTGCCGGGACAGGGCATTGGCGAGCAGTACTTC. Encoded protein: CASGLPGQGIGEQYF. Full variable domain (rest looked up from reference TRBV12-5 and TRBJ2-7): DARVTQTPRHKVTEMGQEVTMRCQPILGHNTVFWYRQTMMQGLELLAYFRNRAPLDDSGMPKDRFSAEMPDATLATLKIQPSEPRDSAVYFCASGLPGQGIGEQYFGPGTRLTVT.

The chain has TRBV13 and TRBJ1-2; TRBD1 matches at 8 bases. Losses at the gene ends were 5 bases for V and 5 bases for J; bases not matched to a gene: 4. This CDR3 comprises 13 residues. Germline CDR1 reads PRHDT; CDR2 reads FYEKMQ (reference sequence). CDR3 sequence (DNA): TGTGCCAGCAGCAACAGACAGGGGTATGGCTACACCTTC. Translating gives CASSNRQGYGYTF.

J is TRBJ2-1 and V is TRBV27; 8 bases are shared with TRBD2. There are 16 residues in the CDR3. Germline CDR1 is MNHEY and CDR2 is SMNVEV (reference sequence). V was clipped by 5 bases and J by 1 base; unmatched bases: 7. In DNA, the CDR3 is TGTGCCAGCAGTCCCTCTAGCGGGCTTTCCTACAATGAGCAGTTCTTC. It translates to CASSPSSGLSYNEQFF.